Following are 32 T cell receptor beta chains from one sample sequenced in a study of T cells in Graves' hyperthyroidism and ophthalmopathy. Amplification of TCR beta CDR3 regions was performed using RNA transcripts as template. When the TCR CDR3 underwent first-round RT-PCR, the HTBI primer set was used. TCRdb itself ran the multiplex PCR reads through MiXCR, one entry per CDR3 protein. Among a few hundred thousand distinct CDR3 sequences listed, just over 45% were seen once. Sequenced input: peripheral blood or thyroid tissue (not recorded which). The receptor set was obtained from a woman aged 18-35 years with Graves' hyperthyroidism.

This clonotype was seen many times. This chain joins TRBV15 and TRBJ1-6; TRBD1 aligns across 7 bases. Trimming removed 0 bases from V and 10 bases from J; junction bases left unmatched: 3. Germline CDR1 is LNHNV and CDR2 is YYDKDF (reference sequence). CDR3 length: 14 amino acids. DNA of the CDR3: TGTGCCACCAGCAGAGAGACAGGGTACTCACCCCTCCACTTT. Amino acid sequence: CATSRETGYSPLHF.

The V and J genes are TRBV10-3 and TRBJ1-4, with 7 bases that match TRBD1. Losses at the gene ends were 0 bases for V and 7 bases for J; bases not matched to a gene: 8. The CDR3 extends over 16 amino acids. Looked up from germline, CDR1 is ENHRY and CDR2 is SYGVKD. As DNA, the CDR3 is TGTGCCATCAGTGAGTCCGAGGGGGCCGTCGCTGAAAAACTGTTTTTT. This translates into CAISESEGAVAEKLFF.

V and J are TRBV10-3 and TRBJ2-7, with 10 bases matching TRBD2. The CDR3 totals 14 residues. Trimming removed 2 bases from V and 6 bases from J; junction bases left unmatched: 4. CDR1 is ENHRY and CDR2 is SYGVKD in the germline V gene. The CDR3 region has the DNA TGTGCCATCAGTGAGGCTAGCGGGAGAGCCGAGCAGTACTTC. This gives the protein CAISEASGRAEQYF.

This clonotype was counted a single time. V is TRBV25-1 and J is TRBJ2-1; tentatively, D is TRBD2 (6 bases). Trimming cost V 6 bases and J 8 bases, with 17 bases left between them. CDR3 length equals 14 residues. Germline CDR1 is MGHDK and CDR2 is SYGVNS. CDR3 sequence: CASSPAGWGDEQFF. The DNA of the CDR3 is TGTGCCAGCAGCCCCGCGGGGTGGGGGGATGAGCAGTTCTTC.

CDR3 coding DNA: TGTGCCACCAGTGAAGGACGTGCCGGGCAAGAGACCCAGTACTTC. Its protein is CATSEGRAGQETQYF. The chain is built from TRBV24-1 and TRBJ2-5; no clear D. CDR1 KGHDR and CDR2 SFDVKD come from the germline V gene. The CDR3 contains 15 residues. V was clipped by 4 bases and J by 2 bases, with 13 bases between them.

The chain links TRBV25-1 to TRBJ2-5; tentatively, D is TRBD1 (5 bases). The CDR3 sequence is 13 residues long. The germline CDR1 and CDR2 sequences are MGHDK and SYGVNS. CDR3 amino acids: CARDGRVGETQYF. In DNA, the CDR3 is TGTGCTAGAGATGGCAGGGTCGGAGAGACCCAGTACTTC.

Note on this clonotype: The conserved phenylalanine or tryptophan is not found at the CDR3 terminus, so this likely reflects a read error. V usage is TRBV2 and J usage is TRBJ2-1; no clear D gene. Trimming removed 2 bases from V and 0 bases from J, with 8 bases in between. CDR3 length equals 15 residues. The V gene's germline CDR1 is SNHLY and CDR2 FYNNEI. The CDR3: CASSETVSSYNEQFS. The CDR3 region has the DNA TGTGCCAGCAGTGAAACAGTCAGCTCCTACAATGAGCAGTTCTCC.

The rearrangement uses TRBV6-1 and TRBJ2-2, with unresolved D. Trimming pared 4 bases from V and 3 bases from J, leaving 3 bases between. Germline V CDR1 and CDR2: MNHNS, SASEGT. The CDR3 runs to 12 residues. This CDR3 is CASSAHTGELFF. In nucleotides, the CDR3 is TGTGCCAGCAGTGCTCACACCGGGGAGCTGTTTTTT.

This clonotype was seen repeatedly, ten times or more. The gene calls are TRBV25-1 and TRBJ2-7, with D perhaps matching TRBD2 (5 bases). V was trimmed by 7 bases and J by 2 bases, leaving 21 bases between them. CDR1 and CDR2 from the germline V gene are MGHDK and SYGVNS. This CDR3 spans 16 amino acids. Here the CDR3 reads CASTQEIERSTYEQYF. The DNA of the CDR3 is TGTGCCAGCACTCAGGAGATAGAGCGGTCGACCTACGAGCAGTACTTC.

This clonotype has only a few counts. The chain is built from TRBV2 and TRBJ1-1, with 8 bases identical to TRBD1. Germline V gives CDR1 SNHLY, CDR2 FYNNEI. CDR3 size: 14 residues. The V segment lost 7 bases and the J segment 1 base; nucleotides outside the gene matches: 5. The CDR3 is CASTQGAGNTEAFF. The CDR3 bases are TGTGCCAGCACCCAGGGGGCAGGGAACACTGAAGCTTTCTTT.

The DNA for the CDR3 is TGTGCCAGCTCGGCGGTTTCTAGCACAGATACGCAGTATTTT. Translating it yields CASSAVSSTDTQYF. The gene calls are TRBV2 and TRBJ2-3, with unresolved D. Germline CDR1 reads SNHLY; CDR2 reads FYNNEI. The CDR3 spans 14 residues. V was cut by 8 bases and J by 0 bases, with 12 bases left in between. Full variable domain (outside the CDR3, taken from reference TRBV2 and TRBJ2-3): EPEVTQTPSHQVTQMGQEVILRCVPISNHLYFYWYRQILGQKVEFLVSFYNNEISEKSEIFDDQFSVERPDGSNFTLKIRSTKLEDSAMYFCASSAVSSTDTQYFGPGTRLTVL.

This chain links TRBV9 with TRBJ2-7; possibly TRBD1 for D (5 bases). V dropped 4 bases and J dropped 2 bases, with 13 bases sitting between them. This CDR3 region has 14 residues. CDR1 and CDR2 from the germline V gene are SGDLS and YYNGEE. CDR3 protein: CASSPMTETYEQYF. The CDR3 nucleotides read TGTGCCAGCAGCCCTATGACAGAAACCTACGAGCAGTACTTC. The whole variable domain, filled in from reference TRBV9 and TRBJ2-7, reads DSGVTQTPKHLITATGQRVTLRCSPRSGDLSVYWYQQSLDQGLQFLIQYYNGEERAKGNILERFSAQQFPDLHSELNLSSLELGDSALYFCASSPMTETYEQYFGPGTRLTVT.

The chain combines TRBV2 with TRBJ1-4; D remains unclear. The CDR3 length is 13 residues. V was trimmed by 4 bases and J by 8 bases, leaving 11 bases between them. Per germline, CDR1 SNHLY and CDR2 FYNNEI. Written as DNA, the CDR3 is TGTGCCAGCAGTGGGATAGGAGGGGAAAAACTGTTTTTT. Translating gives CASSGIGGEKLFF.

This clonotype appeared a few times. The rearrangement links TRBV24-1 to TRBJ2-2, with a tentative D call TRBD1 (5 bases). V lost 0 bases to trimming and J lost 7 bases, with 11 bases between them. The CDR3 is made up of 15 amino acids. Germline CDR1 KGHDR, CDR2 SFDVKD. CDR3 amino acids: CATSDLGQGDGELFF. The CDR3 coding sequence is TGTGCCACCAGTGATTTGGGGCAGGGTGACGGGGAGCTGTTTTTT.

This clonotype was detected a few times. Its ends do not fully match the called genes, so a read error is possible. The gene calls are TRBV10-3 and TRBJ2-2; D not certain. The germline CDR1 and CDR2 sequences are ENHRY and SYGVKD. The length of the CDR3 is 13 residues. This CDR3 reads CASSDGVSGELFF. Here the CDR3 DNA reads TGTGCCAGCAGTGACGGTGTTTCCGGGGAGCTGTTTTTT.

V and J are TRBV5-1 and TRBJ1-1, with D possibly matching TRBD1 (5 bases). CDR1 is SGHRS and CDR2 is YFSETQ in the germline V gene. The V gene lost 0 bases and the J gene lost 0 bases, with 21 bases spanning the gap. The CDR3 has 19 residues. CDR3 amino acids: CASSLVTRGGVSVNTEAFF. The DNA of the CDR3 is TGCGCCAGCAGCTTGGTCACGAGGGGTGGAGTCTCCGTGAACACTGAAGCTTTCTTT.

As for this clonotype: With a much larger clone just one base away, this may be a read error. The CDR3 protein is CAISSDAARQPQHF. DNA of the CDR3: TGTGCCATCAGTTCGGACGCGGCAAGGCAGCCCCAGCATTTT. V gene TRBV10-3 combines with J gene TRBJ1-5, with unresolved D. V lost 5 bases and J lost 7, with 15 bases in between. The CDR3 length is 14 residues. CDR1 and CDR2 (germline): ENHRY, SYGVKD.

The chain links TRBV25-1 to TRBJ1-1; possible D gene TRBD1, 6 bases. The germline V and J ends were trimmed by 6 bases and 1 base, with 21 bases remaining between them. CDR1 and CDR2 from the germline V gene are MGHDK and SYGVNS. The CDR3 covers 17 residues. The CDR3 DNA reads TGTGCCAGCAGCTCGGTCCCTCAGGGGAGGTGGAACACTGAAGCTTTCTTT. Translating gives CASSSVPQGRWNTEAFF.

V is TRBV7-2 and J is TRBJ1-5, with D perhaps TRBD1 (5 bases). The length of the CDR3 is 16 residues. Trimming shortened V by 3 bases and J by 2 bases, and 14 bases separated the two germline ends. Germline CDR1 reads SGHTA; CDR2 reads FQGNSA. DNA of the CDR3: TGTGCCAGCAGCTTGTGGCAGGGACTTGGCAATCAGCCCCAGCATTTT. Encoded protein: CASSLWQGLGNQPQHF.

This clonotype was counted only a few times. CDR3 nucleotides: TGTGCCAGCAGTTACTCCATTAGGGGCAATCAGCCCCAGCATTTT. Its translation is CASSYSIRGNQPQHF. The chain carries TRBV2 and TRBJ1-5; D is uncertain. V lost 5 bases to trimming and J lost 2 bases, with 13 bases between them. This CDR3 region has 15 residues. Germline V gene sequence: CDR1 SNHLY, CDR2 FYNNEI. Full variable domain (rest looked up from reference TRBV2 and TRBJ1-5): EPEVTQTPSHQVTQMGQEVILRCVPISNHLYFYWYRQILGQKVEFLVSFYNNEISEKSEIFDDQFSVERPDGSNFTLKIRSTKLEDSAMYFCASSYSIRGNQPQHFGDGTRLSIL.

This clonotype has just one count. The J gene is TRBJ2-7, the V gene TRBV2, with D possibly TRBD1 on 5 matching bases. Germline V gene data show CDR1 as SNHLY and CDR2 as FYNNEI. Trimming shortened V by 8 bases and J by 8 bases, and 22 bases separated the two germline ends. The CDR3 spans 14 residues. The DNA for the CDR3 is TGTGCCAGCTCACCACCGGCAGGGATCAGCAAGCAGTACTTC. Protein: CASSPPAGISKQYF.

V usage is TRBV29-1 and J usage is TRBJ2-5; D might be TRBD2 (6 bases). The germline CDR1 and CDR2 sequences are SQVTM and ANQGSEA. There are 12 residues in the CDR3. The V end was cut by 8 bases, the J end by 5 bases, with 15 bases between. CDR3 protein: CSSLTGAETQYF. CDR3 nucleotides: TGCAGCTCTTTGACGGGAGCGGAGACCCAGTACTTC.

The chain combines TRBV2 with TRBJ2-7; unclear D gene. The CDR3 covers 14 residues. Trimming cost V 4 bases and J 0 bases, with 10 bases left between them. Germline V lookup: CDR1 SNHLY, CDR2 FYNNEI. CDR3 sequence (DNA): TGTGCCAGCAGTGTGGGGAAGAGCTCCTACGAGCAGTACTTC. Its protein is CASSVGKSSYEQYF.

In this sample, this clonotype turned up many times. The rearrangement joins TRBV9 to TRBJ1-2; tentative D call: TRBD1 (5 bases). This CDR3 contains 13 residues. V was clipped by 4 bases and J by 8 bases, with 15 bases between them. The germline V gene encodes CDR1 SGDLS and CDR2 YYNGEE. CDR3 in amino acids: CASSPTGTGGYTF. The CDR3 DNA reads as TGTGCCAGCAGCCCAACCGGGACGGGAGGCTACACCTTC.

The sample holds many counts of this clonotype. This chain links TRBV7-9 with TRBJ1-5; TRBD1 might be the D (5 bases). CDR1 SEHNR and CDR2 FQNEAQ come from the germline V gene (reference sequence). Deletions cut 1 base from V and 2 bases from J, with 12 bases between. This CDR3 contains 16 residues. CDR3 loop: CASSLESGVGNQPQHF. The CDR3 DNA reads as TGTGCCAGCAGCTTAGAGTCGGGGGTTGGCAATCAGCCCCAGCATTTT.

This clonotype was counted between two and nine times. J is TRBJ1-5 and V is TRBV20-1; maybe TRBD1 (6 bases). V lost 0 bases to trimming and J lost 8 bases, with 14 bases between them. CDR1 is DFQATT, CDR2 SNEGSKA, per germline (reference sequence). The CDR3 length is 14 residues. The CDR3 DNA is TGCAGTGCTAGAGACACAGGGACGGACAAGCCCCAGCATTTT. Translated, it gives CSARDTGTDKPQHF.

V usage is TRBV29-1 and J usage is TRBJ1-1, with 7 bases that match TRBD1. Germline-derived CDR1 and CDR2 are SQVTM and ANQGSEA. CDR3 length: 14 residues. The V gene end was trimmed by 4 bases and the J gene end by 2 bases; junction bases not matched to a gene: 7. CDR3 sequence: CSVVDGTANTEAFF. In DNA form, the CDR3 reads TGCAGCGTTGTGGACGGGACAGCAAACACTGAAGCTTTCTTT. Filled out from reference TRBV29-1 and TRBJ1-1, the complete variable domain reads SAVISQKPSRDICQRGTSLTIQCQVDSQVTMMFWYRQQPGQSLTLIATANQGSEATYESGFVIDKFPISRPNLTFSTLTVSNMSPEDSSIYLCSVVDGTANTEAFFGQGTRLTVV.

This rearrangement joins TRBV29-1 to TRBJ2-7, with 11 bases aligning to TRBD1. V shed 0 bases and J 3 bases; nucleotides not matched to a gene: 4. This CDR3 is built from 15 residues. The germline V gene has CDR1 SQVTM and CDR2 ANQGSEA. The CDR3 region has the DNA TGCAGCGTTGAAGACGGGACAGGGGGACTCTACGAGCAGTACTTC. Encoded protein: CSVEDGTGGLYEQYF.

The CDR3 loop is CATSDTGTEAFF. The CDR3 nucleotides are TGTGCCACCAGTGACACCGGGACTGAAGCTTTCTTT. The rearrangement links TRBV24-1 to TRBJ1-1; D remains unclear. With 4 bases removed from V and 5 bases from J, the gap between germline ends came to 7 bases. This CDR3 region has 12 residues. Germline loops: CDR1 KGHDR, CDR2 SFDVKD.

As for this clonotype: A much larger clone lies one base from this, so it may be a read error. This chain links TRBV15 with TRBJ1-1; TRBD1 is a possible D gene (5 bases). Germline V gene data show CDR1 as LNHNV and CDR2 as YYDKDF (reference sequence). The CDR3 loop spans 16 amino acids. The CDR3 DNA reads TGTGCCACCAGCAGAGATTTGGAGACAGTGAACACTGAAGCTTCCTTT. Translated, it gives CATSRDLETVNTEASF.

The chain couples TRBV7-9 to TRBJ2-5; D possibly corresponds to TRBD2 (5 bases). This CDR3 comprises 14 residues. Trimming pared 5 bases from V and 5 bases from J, leaving 15 bases between. Germline CDR1 and CDR2: SEHNR and FQNEAQ (reference sequence). The CDR3 is CASSLPTRGETQYF. The CDR3 nucleotides are TGTGCCAGCAGCCTTCCCACTAGAGGGGAGACCCAGTACTTC.

As for this clonotype: A much larger clone sits a single nucleotide away, making a read error possible. The CDR3: CAGIKGPKYGYTF. CDR3 sequence (DNA): TGTGCCGGCATAAAGGGCCCGAAGTATGGCTACACCTTC. The gene calls are TRBV2 and TRBJ1-2; unclear D gene. The CDR3 length is 13 residues. The V and J ends lost 11 bases and 5 bases respectively, with 18 bases between them. The germline V gene encodes CDR1 SNHLY and CDR2 FYNNEI.